Following are 20 T cell receptor beta chains from one sample sequenced in a study. TCRdb fed the reads into MiXCR, producing one record per CDR3 protein. The sample has some 15,000 distinct CDR3 sequences, approximately 37% seen once. The sample taken for sequencing was blood. Source of these receptors: a human donor.

V gene TRBV4-1 combines with J gene TRBJ1-2; no definite D call. This CDR3 has 16 amino acids. The V gene's germline CDR1 is MGHRA and CDR2 YSYEKL. Deletions cut 3 bases from V and 4 bases from J, with 18 bases between. CDR3 DNA sequence: TGCGCCAGCAGCCATCTAACTAGCGGGAGTATCTATGGCTACACCTTC. The encoded protein is CASSHLTSGSIYGYTF.

This clonotype was detected once. The chain is built from TRBV4-2 and TRBJ2-1; D is tentatively TRBD1 or TRBD2 (6 bases each). V shed 4 bases and J shed 0 bases, with 22 bases lying between them. The CDR3 covers 19 residues. CDR1 is LGHNA and CDR2 is YNFKEQ in the germline V gene. Here the CDR3 reads CASSPGAGLDGSSYNEQFF. The CDR3, as DNA: TGTGCCAGCAGCCCAGGGGCCGGTCTTGACGGGAGCTCCTACAATGAGCAGTTCTTC.

Turning to this clonotype: With a much larger clone just one base away, this may be a read error. The genes are TRBV20-1 and TRBJ2-1, with 7 bases aligning to TRBD2. J was trimmed by 10 bases and V by 1 base; bases with no gene match: 7. The length of the CDR3 is 13 residues. CDR1 is DFQATT and CDR2 is SNEGSKA in the germline V gene (reference sequence). The CDR3 sequence: CSARGQRDYEQFF. Written as DNA, the CDR3 is TGCAGTGCTAGAGGTCAGCGGGACTACGAGCAGTTCTTC.

Remarks on this clonotype: The conserved closing phenylalanine or tryptophan is absent in this CDR3, likely reflecting a read error. It is unclear where the CDR3 begins or ends on the DNA, so no DNA is shown, and the CDR3 is as TCRdb lists it. CDR3 residues: CASSQESSSNT. The chain is built from TRBV4-1 and TRBJ2-6. Germline V gene lookup returns CDR1 MGHRA and CDR2 YSYEKL. The CDR3 has 11 amino acids, counting both end residues.

By its share, this clonotype is medium-sized. V usage is TRBV28 and J usage is TRBJ2-1, with TRBD1 as a possible D gene (6 bases). V shed 2 bases and J shed 2 bases, with 13 bases lying between them. Germline V gives CDR1 MDHEN, CDR2 SYDVKM. The CDR3 loop spans 16 amino acids. CDR3 sequence: CASSLVGGVAYNEQFF. CDR3 nucleotides: TGTGCCAGCAGTTTAGTAGGGGGAGTAGCCTACAATGAGCAGTTCTTC. The full variable domain, its missing parts supplied by reference TRBV28 and TRBJ2-1, is DVKVTQSSRYLVKRTGEKVFLECVQDMDHENMFWYRQDPGLGLRLIYFSYDVKMKEKGDIPEGYSVSREKKERFSLILESASTNQTSMYLCASSLVGGVAYNEQFFGPGTRLTVL.

This clonotype was seen only a few times. The V gene is TRBV14, the J gene TRBJ1-1; perhaps TRBD1 as D (6 bases). Trimming stripped 1 base from V and 4 bases from J, with 22 bases between. Germline V gene lookup returns CDR1 SGHDN and CDR2 FVKESK. The CDR3 sequence is 18 residues long. The CDR3 is CASSQVNWGGAFVTEAFF. CDR3 nucleotide sequence: TGTGCCAGCAGCCAAGTAAATTGGGGGGGCGCGTTTGTCACTGAAGCTTTCTTT. The whole variable domain, remainder taken from reference TRBV14 and TRBJ1-1, is EAGVTQFPSHSVIEKGQTVTLRCDPISGHDNLYWYRRVMGKEIKFLLHFVKESKQDESGMPNNRFLAERTGGTYSTLKVQPAELEDSGVYFCASSQVNWGGAFVTEAFFGQGTRLTVV.

V and J are TRBV12-5 and TRBJ2-1; 8 nucleotides agree with TRBD2. The CDR3 totals 21 residues. Per the germline V gene, CDR1 is LGHNT and CDR2 is FRNRAP. J gave up 10 bases and V 1 base, and 27 bases lay outside the gene matches. The CDR3 loop reads CASGLARTAPDLAGLPLEQFF. The CDR3 coding sequence is TGTGCTAGTGGTTTGGCCCGCACCGCTCCCGATTTAGCGGGACTTCCGTTAGAGCAGTTCTTC.

There are many counts of this clonotype. The gene calls are TRBV25-1 and TRBJ2-2, with a tentative D call TRBD2 (6 bases). This CDR3 spans 15 amino acids. CDR1 is MGHDK, CDR2 SYGVNS, per germline. V dropped 1 base and J dropped 3 bases, with 9 bases sitting between them. The CDR3 DNA follows: TGTGCCAGCAGTGAATCGCGGGGTTACACCGGGGAGCTGTTTTTT. Translating gives CASSESRGYTGELFF.

By sample fraction, this clonotype is medium-sized (0.01 to 0.1%). The J gene is TRBJ2-1, the V gene TRBV29-1, with D perhaps TRBD1 (6 bases). Germline loops: CDR1 SQVTM, CDR2 ANQGSEA. The CDR3 extends over 12 amino acids. V was shortened by 4 bases and J by 3 bases, with 7 bases between the two germline ends. The CDR3, as DNA: TGCAGCGTTGGGACAGACTACAATGAGCAGTTCTTC. It codes for CSVGTDYNEQFF.

This chain uses TRBV30 with TRBJ2-3; 8 bases are shared with TRBD2. V shed 0 bases, J shed 4 bases, and the junction held 3 bases outside the gene matches. Germline V CDR1 and CDR2: GTSNPN, SVGIG (reference sequence). This CDR3 has 14 residues. As DNA, the CDR3 is TGTGCCTGGAGTGTACCGGGACTAGCAGATACGCAGTATTTT. Protein sequence: CAWSVPGLADTQYF.

V is TRBV12-3 or TRBV12-4 and J is TRBJ1-1; 8 positions agree with TRBD1. The junction had 13 bases not matched to a gene; V was cut back by 3 bases and J by 7 bases. The CDR3 sequence is 16 residues long. The CDR3 DNA reads TGTGCCAGCAGTTTTGTGGGGACAGGCTCGCACTATGAAGCTTTCTTT. Translation: CASSFVGTGSHYEAFF.

This clonotype was counted at least ten times. The V gene is TRBV4-3, the J gene TRBJ1-5, with D unresolved. The V gene lost 4 bases and the J gene lost 0 bases, with 10 bases spanning the gap. Germline lookup yields CDR1 LGHNA and CDR2 YSLEER. The CDR3 contains 15 residues. Here the CDR3 DNA reads TGCGCCAGCAGCCCCGAACGCTATAGCAATCAGCCCCAGCATTTT. This encodes CASSPERYSNQPQHF.

The chain joins TRBV25-1 to TRBJ2-7, with D unclear. The V end was cut by 6 bases, the J end by 4 bases, with 7 bases between. The CDR3 runs to 11 residues. Per germline, CDR1 MGHDK and CDR2 SYGVNS. CDR3 in amino acids: CASRDGYEQYF. In DNA form, the CDR3 reads TGTGCCAGCAGGGACGGGTACGAGCAGTACTTC.

The chain carries TRBV4-1 and TRBJ1-4; TRBD1 might be the D (5 bases). The CDR3 length is 19 residues. The germline CDR1 and CDR2 sequences are MGHRA and YSYEKL. Trimming left V 1 base short and J 5 bases short, with 23 bases between. CDR3 loop: CASSQAPRTHGKGNEKLFF. The CDR3 DNA is TGCGCCAGCAGCCAAGCCCCTCGTACACATGGGAAGGGGAATGAAAAACTGTTTTTT.

This clonotype qualifies as medium-sized (0.01 to 0.1%). V gene TRBV14 combines with J gene TRBJ2-3; D not resolved. Germline CDR1 and CDR2: SGHDN and FVKESK. V lost 4 bases, J lost 2 bases, and 13 bases lay in between. This CDR3 is built from 15 residues. For the CDR3, the DNA is TGTGCCAGCAGCCTCTCGAAACTAAACACAGATACGCAGTATTTT. Protein product: CASSLSKLNTDTQYF.

This clonotype has at least ten counts. The V gene is TRBV4-2, the J gene TRBJ2-3, with 9 bases lining up with TRBD2. V shed 0 bases and J 4 bases; nucleotides not matched to a gene: 8. Germline loops: CDR1 LGHNA, CDR2 YNFKEQ. This CDR3 comprises 17 residues. The CDR3 spells CASSQDPAGGLPDTQYF. The CDR3 nucleotides are TGTGCCAGCAGCCAAGATCCAGCGGGAGGCCTGCCAGATACGCAGTATTTT.

This clonotype was detected ten times or more. The chain is built from TRBV4-3 and TRBJ1-1; tentative D call: TRBD1 (5 bases). Germline V gene lookup returns CDR1 LGHNA and CDR2 YSLEER. Trimming shortened V by 4 bases and J by 4 bases, and 16 bases separated the two germline ends. The CDR3 runs 15 residues. The CDR3 here is CASSLRRAGTTEAFF. The CDR3 nucleotides read TGCGCCAGCAGCCTCCGGAGGGCGGGGACCACTGAAGCTTTCTTT.

This clonotype has a handful of counts. The chain joins TRBV6-2 or TRBV6-3 to TRBJ2-3, with D unclear. The length of the CDR3 is 18 residues. Trimming took off 0 bases at V and 3 bases at J, with 19 bases between the two ends. Germline CDR1 reads MNHEY; CDR2 reads SVGEGT. The CDR3 region has the DNA TGTGCCAGCAGTTACTCAATGGGGTTGATGGGCAAGACAGATACGCAGTATTTT. Translated: CASSYSMGLMGKTDTQYF.

This clonotype was found many times. V gene TRBV29-1 combines with J gene TRBJ2-5; D is possibly TRBD1 or TRBD2 (6 bases each). The CDR3 runs 13 residues. Germline CDR1 reads SQVTM; CDR2 reads ANQGSEA. V lost 5 bases and J lost 2, with 12 bases in between. The chain's CDR3 is CSVRGRLQETQYF. In DNA form, the CDR3 reads TGCAGCGTTAGGGGGAGGCTACAAGAGACCCAGTACTTC.

This clonotype was seen just once. The chain carries TRBV4-1 and TRBJ1-5; D uncertain. The germline CDR1 and CDR2 sequences are MGHRA and YSYEKL. V was trimmed by 3 bases and J by 4 bases, leaving 40 bases between them. This CDR3 is built from 24 residues. CDR3 DNA sequence: TGCGCCAGCAGCCAGCAGTTCGATAAGCGGCCGCCATGGAGGGATAGCAACGGAAATCAGCCCCAGCATTTT. Protein product: CASSQQFDKRPPWRDSNGNQPQHF.